A single sample gave rise to the 3 T cell receptor beta chains below, sequenced in a study of CD8+ T cells in alopecia areata. The sample's treatment: oral pan-JAK inhibitor, 5-10 mg twice daily. Following extraction, RNA underwent reverse transcription to cDNA, which served as the sequencing template. Assay used: immunoSEQ multiplex PCR; TCRdb lists only in-frame clones, some missing. The sample carries over 150,000 clones, around 59% recorded once. The sequences come from CD4+ T cells sorted from blood, collected at week 24, from a patient treated with tofacitinib. The receptor set was obtained from a human donor with alopecia areata.

This chain joins TRBV6-1 and TRBJ1-1, with 8 bases matching TRBD1. V lost 1 base, J lost 5 bases, and 3 bases stayed unmatched. The CDR3 runs to 14 residues. From germline, CDR1 is MNHNS and CDR2 SASEGT. The CDR3 sequence: CASSEDRGRTEAFF. CDR3 coding DNA: TGTGCCAGCAGTGAAGACAGGGGGAGGACTGAAGCTTTCTTT.

V gene TRBV5-6 combines with J gene TRBJ2-1; 7 bases are a match to TRBD1. The CDR3 has 15 residues. The germline V gene encodes CDR1 SGHDT and CDR2 YYEEEE. The ends lost 1 base at V and 6 bases at J; junction bases unmatched: 7. This chain's CDR3 is CASSLQGVASNEQFF. In DNA form, the CDR3 reads TGTGCCAGCAGCTTGCAGGGGGTAGCTTCCAATGAGCAGTTCTTC.

This clone came up a few times. V is TRBV10-3 and J is TRBJ1-6; a possible D gene is TRBD1 (6 bases). V dropped 6 bases and J dropped 7 bases, with 13 bases sitting between them. From germline, CDR1 is ENHRY and CDR2 SYGVKD. The CDR3 extends over 14 amino acids. The CDR3 DNA follows: TGTGCCATCAGGGACGGACAGAGAAATTCACCCCTCCACTTT. This codes for CAIRDGQRNSPLHF.